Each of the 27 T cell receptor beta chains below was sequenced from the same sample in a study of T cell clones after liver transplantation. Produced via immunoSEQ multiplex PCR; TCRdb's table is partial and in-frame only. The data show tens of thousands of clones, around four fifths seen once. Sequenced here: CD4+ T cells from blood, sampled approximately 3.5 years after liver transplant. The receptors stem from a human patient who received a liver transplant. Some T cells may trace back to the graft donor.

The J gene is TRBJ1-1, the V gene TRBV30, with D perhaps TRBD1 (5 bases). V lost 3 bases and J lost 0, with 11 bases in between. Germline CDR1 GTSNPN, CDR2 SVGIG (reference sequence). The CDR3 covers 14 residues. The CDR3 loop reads CAWRGLPMNTEAFF. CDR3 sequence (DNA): TGTGCCTGGAGGGGGCTCCCAATGAACACTGAAGCTTTCTTT. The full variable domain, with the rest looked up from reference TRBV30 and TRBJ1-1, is SQTIHQWPATLVQPVGSPLSLECTVEGTSNPNLYWYRQAAGRGLQLLFYSVGIGQISSEVPQNLSASRPQDRQFILSSKKLLLSDSGFYLCAWRGLPMNTEAFFGQGTRLTVV.

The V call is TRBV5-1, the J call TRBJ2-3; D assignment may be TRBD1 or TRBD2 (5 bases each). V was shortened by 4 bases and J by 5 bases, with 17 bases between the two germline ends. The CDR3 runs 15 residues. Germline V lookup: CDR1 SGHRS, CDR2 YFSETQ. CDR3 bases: TGCGCCAGCAGCCTAGCAGGAGCTGGGGGAGATACGCAGTATTTT. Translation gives CASSLAGAGGDTQYF.

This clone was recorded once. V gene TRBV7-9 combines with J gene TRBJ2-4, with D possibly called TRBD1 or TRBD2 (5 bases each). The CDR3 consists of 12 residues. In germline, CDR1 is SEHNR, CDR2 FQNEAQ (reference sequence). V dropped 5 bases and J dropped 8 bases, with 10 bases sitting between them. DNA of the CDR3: TGTGCCAGCAGCCCCCGAGGGGACATTCAGTACTTC. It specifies CASSPRGDIQYF.

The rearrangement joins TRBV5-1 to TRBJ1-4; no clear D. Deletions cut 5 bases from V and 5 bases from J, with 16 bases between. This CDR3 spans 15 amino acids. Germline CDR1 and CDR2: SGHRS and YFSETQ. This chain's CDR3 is CASRSRAPGNEKLFF. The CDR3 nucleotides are TGCGCCAGCAGGTCCCGGGCCCCGGGGAATGAAAAACTGTTTTTT.

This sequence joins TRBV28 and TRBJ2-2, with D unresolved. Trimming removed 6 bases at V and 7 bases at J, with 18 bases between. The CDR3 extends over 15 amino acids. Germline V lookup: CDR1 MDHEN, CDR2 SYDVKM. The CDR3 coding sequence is TGTGCCAGCAGCCTAACGGCTTCGGTTCGCGGGGAGCTGTTTTTT. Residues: CASSLTASVRGELFF.

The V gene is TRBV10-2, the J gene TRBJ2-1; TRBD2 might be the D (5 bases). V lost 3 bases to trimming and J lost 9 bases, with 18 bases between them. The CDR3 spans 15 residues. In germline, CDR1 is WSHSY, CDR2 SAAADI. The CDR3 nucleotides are TGCGCCAGCAGTGACACGAGCCCCGGGGTTGTTGAGCAGTTCTTC. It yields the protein CASSDTSPGVVEQFF.

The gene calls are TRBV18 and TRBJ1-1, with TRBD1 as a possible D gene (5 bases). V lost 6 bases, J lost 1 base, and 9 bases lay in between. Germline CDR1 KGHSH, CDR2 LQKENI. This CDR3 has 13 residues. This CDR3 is CASSYQGNTEAFF. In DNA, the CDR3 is TGTGCCAGCTCCTATCAGGGGAACACTGAAGCTTTCTTT.

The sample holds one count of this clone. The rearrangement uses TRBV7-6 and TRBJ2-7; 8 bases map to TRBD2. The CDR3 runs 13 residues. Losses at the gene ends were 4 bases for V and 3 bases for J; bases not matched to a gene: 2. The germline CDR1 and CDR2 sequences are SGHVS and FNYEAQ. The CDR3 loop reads CASSSTSGYEQYF. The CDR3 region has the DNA TGTGCCAGCAGCTCCACTAGCGGCTACGAGCAGTACTTC. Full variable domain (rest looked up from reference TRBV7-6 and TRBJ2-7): GAGVSQSPRYKVTKRGQDVALRCDPISGHVSLYWYRQALGQGPEFLTYFNYEAQQDKSGLPNDRFSAERPEGSISTLTIQRTEQRDSAMYRCASSSTSGYEQYFGPGTRLTVT.

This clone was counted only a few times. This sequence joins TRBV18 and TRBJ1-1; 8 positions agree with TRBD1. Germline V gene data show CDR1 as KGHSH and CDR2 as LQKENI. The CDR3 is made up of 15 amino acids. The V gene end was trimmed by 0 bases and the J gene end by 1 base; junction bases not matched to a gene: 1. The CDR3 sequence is CASSPPGTGNTEAFF. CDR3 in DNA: TGTGCCAGCTCACCACCTGGGACAGGGAACACTGAAGCTTTCTTT.

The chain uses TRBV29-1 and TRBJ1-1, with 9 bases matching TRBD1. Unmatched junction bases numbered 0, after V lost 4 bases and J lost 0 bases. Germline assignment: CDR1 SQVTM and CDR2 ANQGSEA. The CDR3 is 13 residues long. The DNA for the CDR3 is TGCAGCGTTGGACAGGGGGTGAACACTGAAGCTTTCTTT. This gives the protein CSVGQGVNTEAFF.

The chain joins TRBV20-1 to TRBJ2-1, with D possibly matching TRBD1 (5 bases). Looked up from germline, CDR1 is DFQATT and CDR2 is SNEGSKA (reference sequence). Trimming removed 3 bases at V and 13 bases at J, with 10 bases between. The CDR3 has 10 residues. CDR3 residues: CSASVGPQFF. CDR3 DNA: TGCAGTGCTAGCGTGGGGCCTCAGTTCTTC.

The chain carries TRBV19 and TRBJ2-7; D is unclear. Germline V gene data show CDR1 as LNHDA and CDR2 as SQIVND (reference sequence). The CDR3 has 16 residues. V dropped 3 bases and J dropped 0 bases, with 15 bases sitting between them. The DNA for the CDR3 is TGTGCCAGTAGTATCCCCGGCCAACTCGGCTCCTACGAGCAGTACTTC. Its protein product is CASSIPGQLGSYEQYF.

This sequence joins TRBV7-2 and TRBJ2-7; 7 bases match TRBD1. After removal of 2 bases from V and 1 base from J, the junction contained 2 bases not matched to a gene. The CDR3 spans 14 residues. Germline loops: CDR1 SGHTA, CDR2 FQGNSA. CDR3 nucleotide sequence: TGTGCCAGCAGCTTACGGGGACAGTCCTACGAGCAGTACTTC. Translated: CASSLRGQSYEQYF.

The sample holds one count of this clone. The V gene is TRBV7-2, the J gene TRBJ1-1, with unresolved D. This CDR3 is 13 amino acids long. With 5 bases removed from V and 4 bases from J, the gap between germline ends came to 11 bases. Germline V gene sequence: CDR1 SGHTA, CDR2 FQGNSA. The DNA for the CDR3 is TGTGCCAGCAGCCCCCATACCGGCACTGAAGCTTTCTTT. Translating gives CASSPHTGTEAFF.

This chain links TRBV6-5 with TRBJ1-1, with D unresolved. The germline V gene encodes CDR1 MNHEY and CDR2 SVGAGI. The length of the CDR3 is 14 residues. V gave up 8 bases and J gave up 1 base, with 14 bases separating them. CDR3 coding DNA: TGTGCCAGCGCCAGGACGGCTGGGAACACTGAAGCTTTCTTT. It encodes CASARTAGNTEAFF.

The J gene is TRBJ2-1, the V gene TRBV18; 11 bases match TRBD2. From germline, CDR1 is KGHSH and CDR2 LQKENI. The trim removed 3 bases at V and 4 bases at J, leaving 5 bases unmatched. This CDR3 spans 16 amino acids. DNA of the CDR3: TGTGCCAGCTCACCCAGACTAGCGGGATTGTACAATGAGCAGTTCTTC. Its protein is CASSPRLAGLYNEQFF.

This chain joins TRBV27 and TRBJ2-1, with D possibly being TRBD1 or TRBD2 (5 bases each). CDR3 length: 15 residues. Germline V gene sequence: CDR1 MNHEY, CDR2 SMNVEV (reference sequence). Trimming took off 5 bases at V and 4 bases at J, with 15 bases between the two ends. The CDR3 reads CASSLSGTSYNEQFF. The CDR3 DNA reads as TGTGCCAGCAGTCTCTCCGGGACCTCGTACAATGAGCAGTTCTTC.

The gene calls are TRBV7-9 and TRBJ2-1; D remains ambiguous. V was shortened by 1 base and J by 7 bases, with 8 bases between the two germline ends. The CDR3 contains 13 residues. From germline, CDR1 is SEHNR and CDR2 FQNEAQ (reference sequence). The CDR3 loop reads CASSLVGWNEQFF. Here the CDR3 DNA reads TGTGCCAGCAGCTTAGTAGGTTGGAATGAGCAGTTCTTC.

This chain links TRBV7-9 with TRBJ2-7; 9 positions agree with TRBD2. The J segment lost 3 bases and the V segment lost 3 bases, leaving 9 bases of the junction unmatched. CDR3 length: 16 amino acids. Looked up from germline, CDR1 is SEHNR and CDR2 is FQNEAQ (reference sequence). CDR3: CASSLGLAGPIYEQYF. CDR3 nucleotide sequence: TGTGCCAGCAGCTTGGGCCTAGCGGGGCCTATCTACGAGCAGTACTTC. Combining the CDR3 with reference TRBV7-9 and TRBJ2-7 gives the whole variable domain DTGVSQNPRHKITKRGQNVTFRCDPISEHNRLYWYRQTLGQGPEFLTYFQNEAQLEKSRLLSDRFSAERPKGSFSTLEIQRTEQGDSAMYLCASSLGLAGPIYEQYFGPGTRLTVT.

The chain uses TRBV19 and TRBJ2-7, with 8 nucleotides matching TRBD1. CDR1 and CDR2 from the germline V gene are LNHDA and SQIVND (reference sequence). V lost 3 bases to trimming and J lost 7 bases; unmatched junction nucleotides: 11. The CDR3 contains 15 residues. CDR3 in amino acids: CASSIPGQGWREQYF. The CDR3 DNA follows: TGTGCCAGTAGTATCCCCGGACAGGGCTGGCGGGAGCAGTACTTC.

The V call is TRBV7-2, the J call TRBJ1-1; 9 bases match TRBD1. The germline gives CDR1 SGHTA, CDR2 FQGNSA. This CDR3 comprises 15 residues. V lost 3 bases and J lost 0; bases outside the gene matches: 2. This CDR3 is CASSFGTGMNTEAFF. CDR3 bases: TGTGCCAGCAGCTTTGGGACAGGGATGAACACTGAAGCTTTCTTT. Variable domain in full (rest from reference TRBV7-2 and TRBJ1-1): GAGVSQSPSNKVTEKGKDVELRCDPISGHTALYWYRQSLGQGLEFLIYFQGNSAPDKSGLPSDRFSAERTGGSVSTLTIQRTQQEDSAVYLCASSFGTGMNTEAFFGQGTRLTVV.

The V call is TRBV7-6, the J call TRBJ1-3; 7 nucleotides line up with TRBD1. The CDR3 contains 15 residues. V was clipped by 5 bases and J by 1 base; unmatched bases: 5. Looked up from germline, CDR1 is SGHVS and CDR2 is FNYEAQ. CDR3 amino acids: CASSERQGSGNTIYF. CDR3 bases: TGTGCCAGCAGCGAACGACAGGGATCTGGAAACACCATATATTTT.

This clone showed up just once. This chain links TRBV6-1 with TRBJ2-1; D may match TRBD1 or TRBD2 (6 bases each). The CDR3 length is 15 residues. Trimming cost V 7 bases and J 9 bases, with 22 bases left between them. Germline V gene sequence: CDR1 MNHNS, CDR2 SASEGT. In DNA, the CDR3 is TGTGCCAGCACTTCCGAGGGGGGATTGAGGATTGAGCAGTTCTTC. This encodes CASTSEGGLRIEQFF.

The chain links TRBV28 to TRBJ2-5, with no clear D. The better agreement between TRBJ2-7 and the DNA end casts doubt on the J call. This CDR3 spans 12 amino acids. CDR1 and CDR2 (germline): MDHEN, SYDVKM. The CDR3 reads CASYAATYEQYF. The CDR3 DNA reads TGTGCCAGCTACGCGGCTACCTACGAGCAGTACTTC.

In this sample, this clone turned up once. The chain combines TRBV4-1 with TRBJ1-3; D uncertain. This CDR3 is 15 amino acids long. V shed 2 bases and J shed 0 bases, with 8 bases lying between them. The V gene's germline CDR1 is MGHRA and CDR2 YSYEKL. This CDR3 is CASSQMHGSGNTIYF. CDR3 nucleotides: TGCGCCAGCAGCCAAATGCATGGCTCTGGAAACACCATATATTTT.

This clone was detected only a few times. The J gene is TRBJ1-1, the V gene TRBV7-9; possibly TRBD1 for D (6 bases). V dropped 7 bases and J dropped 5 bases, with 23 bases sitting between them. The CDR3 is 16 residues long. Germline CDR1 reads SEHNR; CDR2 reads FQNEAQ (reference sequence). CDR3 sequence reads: CASILEGLGAQTEAFF. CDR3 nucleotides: TGTGCCAGCATCCTCGAAGGCTTGGGGGCTCAAACTGAAGCTTTCTTT.

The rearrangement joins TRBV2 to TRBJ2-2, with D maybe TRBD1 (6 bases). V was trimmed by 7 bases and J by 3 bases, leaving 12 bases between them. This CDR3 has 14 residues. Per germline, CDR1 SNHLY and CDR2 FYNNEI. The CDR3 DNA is TGTGCCAGCACTAGGGGGAGCGACACCGGGGAGCTGTTTTTT. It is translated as CASTRGSDTGELFF.